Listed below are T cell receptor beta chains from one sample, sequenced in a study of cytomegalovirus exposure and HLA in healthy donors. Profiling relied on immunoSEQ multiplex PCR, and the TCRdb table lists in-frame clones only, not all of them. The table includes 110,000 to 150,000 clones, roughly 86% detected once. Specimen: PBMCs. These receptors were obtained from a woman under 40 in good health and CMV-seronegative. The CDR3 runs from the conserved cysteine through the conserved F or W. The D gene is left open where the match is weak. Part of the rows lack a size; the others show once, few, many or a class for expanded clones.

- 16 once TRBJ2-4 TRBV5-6 CASSLGRTIAKNIQYF TGTGCCAGCAGCTTGGGTAGGACAATAGCCAAAAACATTCAGTACTTC
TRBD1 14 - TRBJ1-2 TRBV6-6 CASSPGQPGYGYTF TGTGCCAGCAGTCCGGGACAGCCTGGCTATGGCTACACCTTC
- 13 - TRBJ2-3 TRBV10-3 CAISDQVTDTQYF TGTGCCATCAGTGATCAGGTCACAGATACGCAGTATTTT
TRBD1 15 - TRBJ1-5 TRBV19 CASSKSQGAEQPQHF TGTGCCAGTAGTAAGTCACAGGGGGCAGAACAGCCCCAGCATTTT
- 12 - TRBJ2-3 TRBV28 CASNGDTDTQYF TGTGCCAGCAACGGGGACACAGATACGCAGTATTTT
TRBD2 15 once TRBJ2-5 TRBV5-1 CASANPAGHQETQYF TGCGCCAGCGCCAACCCAGCGGGGCATCAAGAGACCCAGTACTTC
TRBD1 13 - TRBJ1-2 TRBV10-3 CAISGGTDYGYTF TGTGCCATCAGTGGGGGGACAGACTATGGCTACACCTTC
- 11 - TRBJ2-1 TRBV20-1 CSARRNGDQFF TGCAGTGCTAGGAGAAACGGGGATCAGTTCTTC
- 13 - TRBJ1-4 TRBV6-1 CASSTQGNEKLFF TGTGCCAGCAGTACTCAGGGTAATGAAAAACTGTTTTTT
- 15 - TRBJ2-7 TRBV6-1 CASSEARGNSYEQYF TGTGCCAGCAGTGAAGCGCGAGGCAACTCCTACGAGCAGTACTTC
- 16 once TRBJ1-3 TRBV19 CASRDRLLHSGNTIYF TGTGCCAGTAGGGACAGATTACTTCACTCTGGAAACACCATATATTTT
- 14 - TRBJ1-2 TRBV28 CASSFVELSYGYTF TGTGCCAGCAGTTTTGTCGAACTGTCCTATGGCTACACCTTC
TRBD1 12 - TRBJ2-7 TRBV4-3 CASSQGAGEQYF TGCGCCAGCAGTCAGGGGGCGGGGGAGCAGTACTTC
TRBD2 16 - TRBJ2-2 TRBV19 CASGRDWGGRTGELFF TGTGCCAGCGGGAGGGACTGGGGGGGAAGGACCGGGGAGCTGTTTTTT
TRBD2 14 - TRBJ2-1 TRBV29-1 CSVDGTSGVNEQFF TGCAGCGTGGACGGGACTAGCGGGGTTAATGAGCAGTTCTTC
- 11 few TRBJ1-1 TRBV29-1 CSVGRGAEAFF TGCAGCGTCGGTCGGGGGGCTGAAGCTTTCTTT
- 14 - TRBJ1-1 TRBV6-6 CASSQTDSSTEAFF TGTGCCAGCAGTCAGACAGATTCGAGCACTGAAGCTTTCTTT
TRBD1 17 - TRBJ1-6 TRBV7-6 CASSLEGGGTGSSPLHF TGTGCCAGCAGCTTAGAGGGAGGGGGGACAGGGAGTTCACCCCTCCACTTT
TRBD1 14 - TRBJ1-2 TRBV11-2 CASSKGQGSNGYTF TGTGCCAGCAGCAAAGGACAGGGATCAAATGGCTACACCTTC
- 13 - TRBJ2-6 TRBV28 CASGTYGANVLTF TGTGCCAGCGGGACATACGGGGCCAACGTCCTGACTTTC
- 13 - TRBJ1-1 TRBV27 CASSLAGFTEAFF TGTGCCAGCAGTTTAGCAGGGTTCACTGAAGCTTTCTTT
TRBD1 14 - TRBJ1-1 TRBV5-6 CASSWGTGGTEAFF TGTGCCAGCAGCTGGGGGACAGGGGGCACTGAAGCTTTCTTT
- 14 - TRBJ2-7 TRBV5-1 CASRLTLTVYEQYF TGCGCCAGCAGACTGACACTTACTGTCTACGAGCAGTACTTC
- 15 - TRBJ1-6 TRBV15 CATSRNQGNNSPLHF TGTGCCACCAGCAGGAACCAGGGGAATAATTCACCCCTCCACTTT
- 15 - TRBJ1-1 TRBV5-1 CASSPGGVSGTEAFF TGCGCCAGCAGCCCGGGAGGGGTTTCCGGCACTGAAGCTTTCTTT
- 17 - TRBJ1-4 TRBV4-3 CASSPRGVGATNEKLFF TGCGCCAGCAGCCCCCGAGGTGTCGGGGCAACTAATGAAAAACTGTTTTTT
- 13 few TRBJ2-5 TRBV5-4 CASSFLQQETQYF TGTGCCAGCAGCTTTCTCCAGCAAGAGACCCAGTACTTC
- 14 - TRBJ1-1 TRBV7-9 CASSSRRRNTEAFF TGTGCCAGCAGCTCCCGGAGGAGGAACACTGAAGCTTTCTTT
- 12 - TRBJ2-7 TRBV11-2 CASSPKGGWWYF TGTGCCAGCAGCCCAAAGGGAGGTTGGTGGTACTTC
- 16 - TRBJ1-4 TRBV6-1 CASSGTPGTTNEKLFF TGTGCCAGCAGTGGAACACCAGGTACAACTAATGAAAAACTGTTTTTT
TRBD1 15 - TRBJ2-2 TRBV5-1 CASSSGQGNTGELFF TGCGCCAGCAGCTCCGGACAGGGGAACACCGGGGAGCTGTTTTTT
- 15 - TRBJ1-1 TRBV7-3 CASSSPGNLGTEAFF TGTGCCAGCAGCTCCCCGGGTAATCTCGGCACTGAAGCTTTCTTT
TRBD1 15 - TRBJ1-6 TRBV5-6 CASSLRTGGFSPLHF TGTGCCAGCAGCCTAAGGACAGGTGGATTTTCACCCCTCCACTTT
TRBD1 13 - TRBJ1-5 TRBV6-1 CASRGQTNQPQHF TGTGCCAGCAGGGGACAGACTAATCAGCCCCAGCATTTT
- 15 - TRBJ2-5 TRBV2 CASSPLQGGGETQYF TGTGCCAGCAGTCCGCTACAGGGCGGTGGAGAGACCCAGTACTTC
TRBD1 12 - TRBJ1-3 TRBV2 CASSNRGHTIYF TGTGCCAGCAGTAACAGGGGACACACCATATATTTT
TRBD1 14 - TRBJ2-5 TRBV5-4 CASSGGQTQETQYF TGTGCCAGCAGCGGGGGACAGACACAAGAGACCCAGTACTTC
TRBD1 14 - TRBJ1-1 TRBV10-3 CATKRTGVNTEAFF TGTGCCACGAAAAGAACAGGGGTGAACACTGAAGCTTTCTTT
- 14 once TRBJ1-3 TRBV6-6 CASRAPRLGNTIYF TGTGCCAGCAGAGCCCCCCGTCTTGGAAACACCATATATTTT
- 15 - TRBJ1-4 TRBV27 CASSLFGGSNEKLFF TGTGCCAGCAGTTTGTTTGGGGGGTCGAATGAAAAACTGTTTTTT
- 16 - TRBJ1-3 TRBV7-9 CASSLDLSLSGNTIYF TGTGCCAGCAGCTTAGATTTGAGTCTCTCTGGAAACACCATATATTTT
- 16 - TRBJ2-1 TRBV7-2 CASSLYHRSSYNEQFF TGTGCCAGCAGCTTATATCACCGGAGCTCCTACAATGAGCAGTTCTTC
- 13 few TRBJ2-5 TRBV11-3 CASSLSTGETQYF TGTGCCAGCAGCTTATCTACCGGGGAGACCCAGTACTTC
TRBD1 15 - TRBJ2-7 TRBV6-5 CASSYGPGQGYEQYF TGTGCCAGCAGTTACGGGCCGGGACAGGGTTACGAGCAGTACTTC
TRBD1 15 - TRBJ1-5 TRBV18 CASSPQGAGNQPQHF TGTGCCAGCTCACCGCAGGGGGCGGGGAATCAGCCCCAGCATTTT
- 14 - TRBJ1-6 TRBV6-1 CASSARDTDSPLHF TGTGCCAGCAGTGCACGGGACACCGATTCACCCCTCCACTTT
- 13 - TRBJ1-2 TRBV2 CASSHPSGEGYTF TGTGCCAGCAGCCACCCCTCCGGGGAGGGCTACACCTTC
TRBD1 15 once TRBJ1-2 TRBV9 CASSVGQGARYGYTF TGTGCCAGCAGCGTAGGACAGGGGGCCCGCTATGGCTACACCTTC
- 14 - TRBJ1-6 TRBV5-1 CASSLDTTNSPLHF TGCGCCAGCAGCTTGGATACGACAAATTCACCCCTCCACTTT
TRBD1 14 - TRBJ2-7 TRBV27 CASRPGQGYNEQYF TGTGCCAGCAGACCGGGACAGGGGTATAACGAGCAGTACTTC